A selection of T cell receptor beta chains follows, all from one sample in a study of cytomegalovirus exposure and HLA in healthy donors. TCRdb's table, derived via immunoSEQ multiplex PCR, lists solely in-frame clones and lacks some. The sample yields roughly 65,000 clones, of which the top ten take up approximately 15%. Source material: PBMCs. Receptors were obtained from a boy aged 5-17 years in good health and CMV-seronegative. The CDR3 runs from the conserved cysteine through the conserved F or W. A D gene is named only where the DNA matches it firmly.

V gene,J gene,D gene,CDR3 protein,CDR3 DNA
TRBV25-1,TRBJ1-1,NA,CASRWTGNTEAFF,TGTGCCAGCAGATGGACTGGGAACACTGAAGCTTTCTTT
TRBV7-8,TRBJ1-5,TRBD1,CASSLVRDRGDQPQHF,TGTGCCAGCAGCTTAGTCCGGGACAGGGGGGATCAGCCCCAGCATTTT
TRBV5-3,TRBJ1-1,NA,CARSRLAGDTEAFF,TGTGCCAGAAGCCGACTCGCAGGGGACACTGAAGCTTTCTTT
TRBV5-4,TRBJ2-5,TRBD2,CASSGRLAGGRETQYF,TGTGCCAGCAGCGGAAGACTAGCGGGAGGGAGGGAGACCCAGTACTTC
TRBV18,TRBJ2-5,NA,CASSPTRDSQATQYF,TGTGCCAGCTCACCAACGCGGGACTCCCAAGCGACCCAGTACTTC
TRBV11-3,TRBJ2-2,NA,CASTLGGRLAGELFF,TGTGCCAGCACCCTGGGGGGAAGGTTAGCCGGGGAGCTGTTTTTT
TRBV15,TRBJ1-1,NA,CATSEGGVTEAFF,TGTGCCACCAGCGAGGGAGGGGTTACTGAAGCTTTCTTT
TRBV19,TRBJ1-3,TRBD1,CASRGQGINTIYF,TGTGCCAGCCGGGGACAGGGGATCAACACCATATATTTT
TRBV29-1,TRBJ2-7,TRBD1,CSVMGSGQGIYEQYF,TGCAGCGTTATGGGGTCGGGACAGGGTATCTACGAGCAGTACTTC
TRBV6-1,TRBJ2-5,TRBD2,CASSEALAGGPQETQYF,TGTGCCAGCAGTGAAGCATTAGCGGGGGGGCCTCAAGAGACCCAGTACTTC
TRBV18,TRBJ2-7,NA,CASSPRGTGEVMYEQYF,TGTGCCAGCTCACCCCGGGGTACAGGGGAGGTGATGTACGAGCAGTACTTC
TRBV7-2,TRBJ2-1,NA,CASSPLTASDSYNEQFF,TGTGCCAGCAGCCCACTAACAGCTAGCGACTCCTACAATGAGCAGTTCTTC
TRBV10-3,TRBJ2-7,TRBD2,CATREGGYEQYF,TGTGCCACCCGGGAGGGCGGCTACGAGCAGTACTTC
TRBV9,TRBJ1-4,TRBD1,CASSVTGQSEKLFF,TGTGCCAGCAGCGTAACGGGACAGAGTGAAAAACTGTTTTTT
TRBV7-8,TRBJ2-7,NA,CASSPPTASYEQYF,TGTGCCAGCAGCCCGCCGACAGCCTCCTACGAGCAGTACTTC
TRBV7-6,TRBJ2-2,NA,CASSFSGNTGELFF,TGTGCCAGCAGCTTTAGCGGGAACACCGGGGAGCTGTTTTTT
TRBV10-3,TRBJ2-5,TRBD2,CAISVNSGRKETQYF,TGTGCCATCAGTGTAAATAGCGGGAGGAAAGAGACCCAGTACTTC
TRBV5-1,TRBJ1-4,NA,CASRVGGAEKLFF,TGCGCCAGCAGGGTAGGGGGAGCGGAAAAACTGTTTTTT
TRBV19,TRBJ1-1,NA,CASSIRGSGEAFF,TGTGCCAGTAGTATCAGAGGGAGTGGTGAAGCTTTCTTT
TRBV19,TRBJ1-2,TRBD1,CASSPLDRVYYTF,TGTGCCAGTAGTCCTCTTGACAGGGTTTACTACACCTTC
TRBV7-9,TRBJ2-7,NA,CASSLDRETTEQYF,TGTGCCAGCAGCTTAGACCGGGAGACGACCGAGCAGTACTTC
TRBV6-5,TRBJ2-1,TRBD2,CASSNRGGPNGEQFF,TGTGCCAGCAGCAACCGCGGGGGGCCAAATGGTGAGCAGTTCTTC
TRBV5-1,TRBJ2-7,NA,CASSPGTTDEQYF,TGCGCCAGCAGCCCCGGGACAACGGACGAGCAGTACTTC
TRBV4-3,TRBJ2-3,TRBD2,CASSQVSSGIEDTQYF,TGCGCCAGCAGCCAAGTGTCGAGCGGGATTGAAGATACGCAGTATTTT
TRBV11-2,TRBJ2-7,TRBD2,CASSLGAAGAYEQYF,TGTGCCAGCAGCTTAGGAGCAGCGGGAGCTTACGAGCAGTACTTC
TRBV6-5,TRBJ1-1,NA,CASTPTGVNTEAFF,TGTGCCAGCACCCCAACCGGGGTCAACACTGAAGCTTTCTTT
TRBV7-9,TRBJ1-6,TRBD1,CASSLGDRDASPLHF,TGTGCCAGCAGCTTAGGTGACAGGGACGCTTCACCCCTCCACTTT
TRBV7-9,TRBJ1-4,NA,CASSLLGAVKHEKLFF,TGTGCCAGCAGCTTGCTAGGAGCTGTAAAACATGAAAAACTGTTTTTT
TRBV30,TRBJ2-3,NA,CAWREGRLLPGDTQYF,TGTGCCTGGAGGGAGGGGAGACTCTTACCCGGAGATACGCAGTATTTT
TRBV6-5,TRBJ1-1,TRBD1,CASSYDRVNTEAFF,TGTGCCAGCAGTTACGACAGGGTGAACACTGAAGCTTTCTTT
TRBV5-1,TRBJ1-1,NA,CASSLAGRTEAFF,TGCGCCAGCAGCTTGGCAGGGCGCACTGAAGCTTTCTTT
TRBV19,TRBJ2-4,TRBD1,CASSIDAQGVDIQYF,TGTGCCAGTAGTATAGATGCACAGGGGGTTGACATTCAGTACTTC
TRBV12-5,TRBJ1-5,NA,CASGLGTGKGNQPQHF,TGTGCTAGTGGTTTGGGAACAGGGAAGGGCAATCAGCCCCAGCATTTT
TRBV5-6,TRBJ2-3,NA,CASSLVTLAADTQYF,TGTGCCAGCAGCTTGGTTACCTTAGCTGCAGATACGCAGTATTTT
TRBV6-1,TRBJ1-2,NA,CASSEGGGQERNTF,TGTGCCAGCAGTGAAGGGGGGGGACAAGAAAGAAACACCTTC
TRBV5-1,TRBJ1-2,TRBD1,CASSGGPGQGPEGGYTF,TGCGCCAGCAGCGGGGGCCCGGGACAGGGGCCAGAGGGAGGCTACACCTTC
TRBV14,TRBJ2-3,NA,CASSQGAGLTDTQYF,TGTGCCAGCAGCCAAGGAGCAGGTTTGACAGATACGCAGTATTTT
TRBV7-2,TRBJ2-7,NA,CASSRNRENYEQYF,TGTGCCAGCAGCCGCAACCGGGAAAACTACGAGCAGTACTTC